This is a list of T cell receptor beta chains from one sample in a study of tumor and adjacent non-tumor tissue in lung cancer. MiXCR, applied by TCRdb to the multiplex PCR reads, yields one record per CDR3 protein. The profile shows roughly 220,000 distinct CDR3 sequences, around 71% of them singletons. The sequenced sample consisted of lung tumor tissue. These receptors all come from a man in his fifties or sixties with non-small cell lung cancer. Each CDR3 is given with its conserved first and last residue. Each record gives: clone size, D gene, V gene, J gene, CDR3 protein, CDR3 DNA. D genes are given only for firm matches. Clone size, where shown, is once, few, many, or a class for clones that have expanded.

abundance: -
d_gene: -
v_gene: TRBV11-2
j_gene: TRBJ2-7
CDR3aa: CASNIIVGSAGSYEQYF
CDR3nt: TGTGCCAGCAACATAATAGTTGGTAGCGCGGGCTCCTACGAGCAGTACTTC

abundance: -
d_gene: TRBD2
v_gene: TRBV5-4
j_gene: TRBJ2-3
CDR3aa: CAAASSSGGFSTDTQYF
CDR3nt: TGTGCAGCAGCTTCGTCTAGCGGGGGGTTCAGCACAGATACGCAGTATTTT

abundance: -
d_gene: -
v_gene: TRBV20-1
j_gene: TRBJ1-1
CDR3aa: CSARYGGTEAFF
CDR3nt: TGCAGTGCGCGGTATGGGGGCACTGAAGCTTTCTTT

abundance: -
d_gene: -
v_gene: TRBV11-2
j_gene: TRBJ2-5
CDR3aa: CVSSLVGDYQETQYF
CDR3nt: TGTGTCAGCAGCTTAGTAGGGGATTACCAAGAGACCCAGTACTTC

abundance: -
d_gene: TRBD1
v_gene: TRBV20-1
j_gene: TRBJ1-2
CDR3aa: CRAKGAGTAMSYTF
CDR3nt: TGCAGAGCTAAGGGAGCCGGGACAGCTATGAGCTACACCTTC

abundance: -
d_gene: -
v_gene: TRBV29-1
j_gene: TRBJ1-4
CDR3aa: CNVRGFTEKLFF
CDR3nt: TGCAACGTAAGGGGTTTTACTGAAAAACTTTTTTTT

abundance: -
d_gene: -
v_gene: TRBV6-2/TRBV6-3
j_gene: TRBJ2-2
CDR3aa: CASRQGTGELFF
CDR3nt: TGTGCCAGCAGGCAGGGGACCGGGGAGCTGTTTTTT

abundance: few
d_gene: TRBD1
v_gene: TRBV20-1
j_gene: TRBJ1-5
CDR3aa: CSARDGTARRNQPQHF
CDR3nt: TGCAGTGCTAGAGATGGGACAGCAAGGCGCAATCAGCCCCAGCATTTT

abundance: -
d_gene: -
v_gene: TRBV5-1
j_gene: TRBJ2-6
CDR3aa: CAGSDPQGGANVLTF
CDR3nt: TGCGCCGGCAGCGACCCGCAGGGGGGGGCCAACGTCCTGACTTTC

abundance: -
d_gene: TRBD2
v_gene: TRBV12-3/TRBV12-4
j_gene: TRBJ2-1
CDR3aa: CASSLHRTSGDNEQFF
CDR3nt: TGTGCCAGCAGTCTCCACCGGACTAGCGGTGACAATGAGCAGTTCTTC

abundance: once
d_gene: -
v_gene: TRBV29-1
j_gene: TRBJ2-1
CDR3aa: CSVEGGLGNEKFF
CDR3nt: TGCAGCGTTGAAGGAGGACTGGGCAATGAGAAGTTCTTC

abundance: -
d_gene: -
v_gene: TRBV7-8
j_gene: TRBJ2-1
CDR3aa: CASSPPVNEQFF
CDR3nt: TGTGCCAGCAGCCCACCGGTTAATGAGCAGTTCTTC

abundance: -
d_gene: -
v_gene: TRBV11-3
j_gene: TRBJ2-3
CDR3aa: CANSPLGGGRTDTQYF
CDR3nt: TGTGCCAACAGCCCCCTCGGGGGCGGGAGAACAGATACGCAGTATTTT

abundance: -
d_gene: -
v_gene: TRBV12-3/TRBV12-4
j_gene: TRBJ1-6
CDR3aa: CASSTGVNSTVHF
CDR3nt: TGTGCCAGCAGTACGGGGGTGAATTCAACCGTCCACTTT

abundance: many
d_gene: -
v_gene: TRBV4-2
j_gene: TRBJ1-6
CDR3aa: CASSPAVGANSPLHF
CDR3nt: TGTGCCAGCAGCCCGGCTGTGGGGGCTAATTCACCCCTCCACTTT

abundance: -
d_gene: TRBD2
v_gene: TRBV20-1
j_gene: TRBJ2-7
CDR3aa: CSATGGSGVGFYERYF
CDR3nt: TGCAGTGCTACAGGAGGTAGCGGGGTTGGCTTTTACGAGCGGTACTTC